Below are 24 T cell receptor beta chains sequenced from a single sample in a study of radiation and T cells in renal cell carcinoma. Using immunoSEQ multiplex PCR, the repertoire was profiled, and TCRdb retains in-frame clones only, with some absent. The data hold approximately 120,000 clones, with approximately 82% observed a single time. Time point: baseline pretreatment blood. Treatment specified: 15 Gy SBRT to primary tumor, nephrectomy 4 weeks later. The material was blood, obtained from a patient whose treatment included radiotherapy and nephrectomy. These receptors were obtained from a woman aged 55-70 years with renal cell carcinoma.

The V call is TRBV9, the J call TRBJ2-1; D is unclear. Between the trimmed V and J ends, which lost 4 bases and 6 bases, there was a span of 2 bases. CDR1 is SGDLS, CDR2 YYNGEE, per germline. The CDR3 spans 10 residues. The CDR3 DNA reads TGTGCCAGCAGCCCCAATGAGCAGTTCTTC. Encoded protein: CASSPNEQFF.

The chain is built from TRBV5-4 and TRBJ1-6; D unresolved. In germline, CDR1 is SGHNT, CDR2 YYREEE (reference sequence). The CDR3 is made up of 15 amino acids. The ends were cut back, 0 bases at V and 9 bases at J, with 13 bases in the middle. In DNA, the CDR3 is TGTGCCAGCAGCTTGGACAGAATGGAGCTTTCACCCCTCCACTTT. Amino acid sequence: CASSLDRMELSPLHF.

The chain joins TRBV6-5 to TRBJ1-5, with D perhaps matching TRBD1 (6 bases). CDR1 is MNHEY and CDR2 is SVGAGI in the germline V gene. V dropped 5 bases and J dropped 4 bases, with 9 bases sitting between them. There are 13 residues in the CDR3. The DNA for the CDR3 is TGTGCCAGCAGTCGCGACAGGAATCAGCCCCAGCATTTT. Encoded protein: CASSRDRNQPQHF.

The rearrangement links TRBV19 to TRBJ1-1; D might be TRBD1 (6 bases). Trimming stripped 5 bases from V and 4 bases from J, with 14 bases between. The CDR3 consists of 14 residues. CDR1 is LNHDA and CDR2 is SQIVND in the germline V gene (reference sequence). The CDR3 protein is CASSVQTGLTEAFF. The CDR3 nucleotides read TGTGCCAGTAGTGTTCAAACAGGGCTCACTGAAGCTTTCTTT.

The chain has TRBV6-6 and TRBJ2-7, with 7 positions matching TRBD1. This CDR3 contains 14 residues. The V and J ends lost 0 bases and 6 bases, in that order; junction bases with no gene match: 5. Germline CDR1 is MNHNY and CDR2 is SVGAGI (reference sequence). CDR3 amino acids: CASSYSRGRIEQYF. The CDR3 DNA reads as TGTGCCAGCAGTTACTCCAGGGGGAGAATCGAGCAGTACTTC.

The table lists this clone with a count of one. CDR3 nucleotide sequence: TGTGCCAGCAGCTCCCGGACACTGAATAGCAATCAGCCCCAGCATTTT. Protein product: CASSSRTLNSNQPQHF. The rearrangement joins TRBV7-8 to TRBJ1-5, with D possibly being TRBD1 (5 bases). V was trimmed by 4 bases and J by 0 bases, leaving 13 bases between them. Germline V lookup: CDR1 SGHVS, CDR2 FQNEAQ. The CDR3 has 16 residues.

The chain carries TRBV6-5 and TRBJ1-2; D is ambiguous. The germline CDR1 and CDR2 sequences are MNHEY and SVGAGI. The CDR3 covers 12 residues. The germline V and J ends were trimmed by 0 bases and 8 bases, with 7 bases remaining between them. The CDR3 DNA sequence: TGTGCCAGCAGTTACTCGGGAAGGGGCTACACCTTC. Residues: CASSYSGRGYTF.

This rearrangement joins TRBV25-1 to TRBJ2-6, with 7 bases identical to TRBD1. CDR3 length: 17 residues. Per the germline V gene, CDR1 is MGHDK and CDR2 is SYGVNS. V trimming: 1 base; J trimming: 4 bases; junction bases outside the gene matches: 7. As DNA, the CDR3 is TGTGCCAGCAGTGAATGGGATAAGGGGGCCGGGGCCAACGTCCTGACTTTC. Translated, it gives CASSEWDKGAGANVLTF.

This sequence joins TRBV29-1 and TRBJ1-2, with D possibly being TRBD1 (5 bases). V was shortened by 7 bases and J by 1 base, with 10 bases between the two germline ends. Germline CDR1 is SQVTM and CDR2 is ANQGSEA. CDR3 length equals 12 residues. DNA of the CDR3: TGCAGCGCTGGGACGGATAACTATGGCTACACCTTC. Translating gives CSAGTDNYGYTF.

V and J are TRBV9 and TRBJ2-1; 11 nucleotides match TRBD2. Germline V gene sequence: CDR1 SGDLS, CDR2 YYNGEE. V shed 2 bases, J shed 7 bases, and the junction held 8 bases outside the gene matches. The length of the CDR3 is 16 residues. The CDR3: CASSVNLAGGQNEQFF. The CDR3 nucleotides are TGTGCCAGCAGCGTCAACTTAGCGGGGGGGCAGAATGAGCAGTTCTTC. Together with reference TRBV9 and TRBJ2-1, the CDR3 gives the full variable domain: DSGVTQTPKHLITATGQRVTLRCSPRSGDLSVYWYQQSLDQGLQFLIQYYNGEERAKGNILERFSAQQFPDLHSELNLSSLELGDSALYFCASSVNLAGGQNEQFFGPGTRLTVL.

The chain recombines TRBV27 with TRBJ1-1, with D perhaps matching TRBD1 (5 bases). Germline V gives CDR1 MNHEY, CDR2 SMNVEV (reference sequence). V lost 7 bases and J lost 12, with 24 bases in between. The CDR3 is made up of 14 amino acids. The CDR3 region is CASTSGGMAERTFF. The DNA for the CDR3 is TGTGCCAGCACCAGTGGGGGAATGGCGGAGCGGACTTTCTTT.

Worth noting for this clone: The same CDR3 also results from other DNA sequences found in this sample. The V call is TRBV5-1, the J call TRBJ1-4, with no clear D. The CDR3 has 13 residues. Trimming stripped 5 bases from V and 0 bases from J, with 5 bases between. CDR1 is SGHRS, CDR2 YFSETQ, per germline. The CDR3 is CASRVATNEKLFF. The CDR3 DNA sequence: TGCGCCAGCAGAGTTGCAACTAATGAAAAACTGTTTTTT. Supplemented by reference TRBV5-1 and TRBJ1-4, the full variable domain reads KAGVTQTPRYLIKTRGQQVTLSCSPISGHRSVSWYQQTPGQGLQFLFEYFSETQRNKGNFPGRFSGRQFSNSRSEMNVSTLELGDSALYLCASRVATNEKLFFGSGTQLSVL.

The chain couples TRBV7-7 to TRBJ2-6, with no clear D. The CDR3 extends over 18 amino acids. Trimming removed 5 bases at V and 5 bases at J, with 22 bases between. CDR1 and CDR2 (germline): SSHAT, FNYEAQ (reference sequence). The CDR3 sequence is CASSHVNRPQSRANVLTF. For the CDR3, the DNA is TGTGCCAGCAGCCATGTTAATAGGCCACAAAGTCGGGCCAACGTCCTGACTTTC.

The CDR3 nucleotides read TGTGCCAGCAGCCCCGGATCTAAGGAGACCCAGTACTTC. The encoded protein is CASSPGSKETQYF. This sequence joins TRBV28 and TRBJ2-5; D gene unclear. Germline V CDR1 and CDR2: MDHEN, SYDVKM. Deletions cut 6 bases from V and 5 bases from J, with 13 bases between. The CDR3 covers 13 residues.

The V and J genes are TRBV5-5 and TRBJ2-5; D remains ambiguous. Germline CDR1 is SGHKS and CDR2 is YYEKEE (reference sequence). Trimming removed 3 bases from V and 5 bases from J, with 20 bases in between. The CDR3 runs to 16 residues. The CDR3 spells CASSSDLRPLGETQYF. The CDR3 DNA sequence: TGTGCCAGCAGCTCCGACCTTCGTCCCTTGGGGGAGACCCAGTACTTC. The whole variable domain, remainder taken from reference TRBV5-5 and TRBJ2-5, is DAGVTQSPTHLIKTRGQQVTLRCSPISGHKSVSWYQQVLGQGPQFIFQYYEKEERGRGNFPDRFSARQFPNYSSELNVNALLLGDSALYLCASSSDLRPLGETQYFGPGTRLLVL.

This chain connects TRBV19 to TRBJ1-2, with TRBD1 as a possible D gene (5 bases). Trimming took 5 bases from V and 1 from J, leaving 8 bases between them. From germline, CDR1 is LNHDA and CDR2 SQIVND (reference sequence). This CDR3 contains 13 residues. CDR3 region: CASSLTVNYGYTF. The CDR3 DNA is TGTGCCAGTAGTTTGACAGTTAACTATGGCTACACCTTC.

The chain is built from TRBV5-4 and TRBJ1-4; maybe TRBD1 (5 bases). V gave up 4 bases and J gave up 5 bases, with 15 bases separating them. The CDR3 contains 15 residues. Per the germline V gene, CDR1 is SGHNT and CDR2 is YYREEE (reference sequence). The DNA for the CDR3 is TGTGCCAGCAGCCCCCAGCAGGGCGGGAATGAAAAACTGTTTTTT. Its protein is CASSPQQGGNEKLFF.

This chain links TRBV25-1 with TRBJ1-2, with D possibly being TRBD1 (5 bases). The CDR3 runs 14 residues. CDR1 and CDR2 from the germline V gene are MGHDK and SYGVNS. V was trimmed by 6 bases and J by 6 bases, leaving 17 bases between them. The CDR3 nucleotides are TGTGCCAGCAGGGGACGGTATGAGGTTGATGGCTACACCTTC. Translation gives CASRGRYEVDGYTF.

This clone was counted once. The rearrangement links TRBV5-1 to TRBJ2-7; TRBD2 matches at 10 bases. Germline assignment: CDR1 SGHRS and CDR2 YFSETQ. V was clipped by 1 base and J by 4 bases; unmatched bases: 5. The CDR3 consists of 15 residues. The CDR3 loop reads CASSLWLAGEYEQYF. For the CDR3, the DNA is TGCGCCAGCAGCTTGTGGCTAGCGGGGGAATACGAGCAGTACTTC.

The table lists this clone with a few counts. This chain connects TRBV7-2 to TRBJ1-3; no clear D. The germline V and J ends were trimmed by 5 bases and 0 bases, with 14 bases remaining between them. This CDR3 comprises 16 residues. In germline, CDR1 is SGHTA, CDR2 FQGNSA. In nucleotides, the CDR3 is TGTGCCAGCAGCACCACGGGAGGGTACTCTGGAAACACCATATATTTT. The encoded protein is CASSTTGGYSGNTIYF.

The chain links TRBV6-5 to TRBJ1-2; TRBD1 agrees at 7 bases. CDR1 is MNHEY, CDR2 SVGAGI, per germline. The CDR3 covers 13 residues. V lost 6 bases and J lost 5; bases outside the gene matches: 6. CDR3 residues: CASSVRGEYGYTF. Written as DNA, the CDR3 is TGTGCCAGCAGCGTCAGGGGGGAATATGGCTACACCTTC.

Ten or more counts support this clone. The chain links TRBV19 to TRBJ2-7; 7 bases are a match to TRBD1. The CDR3 length is 13 residues. Germline CDR1 LNHDA, CDR2 SQIVND (reference sequence). Trimming took 3 bases from V and 4 from J; bases not matched to a gene: 3. The CDR3 loop is CASSIDREYEQYF. The CDR3 DNA follows: TGTGCCAGTAGTATTGACAGGGAATACGAGCAGTACTTC.

V and J are TRBV7-9 and TRBJ2-1; TRBD2 matches at 13 bases. Germline V gene sequence: CDR1 SEHNR, CDR2 FQNEAQ (reference sequence). The CDR3 runs to 19 residues. The trim removed 5 bases at V and 5 bases at J, leaving 15 bases unmatched. CDR3: CASSLTTLTSGRNNNEQFF. CDR3 DNA: TGTGCCAGCAGCCTCACAACGTTGACTAGCGGGAGGAATAACAATGAGCAGTTCTTC. The full variable domain, completed using reference TRBV7-9 and TRBJ2-1, is DTGVSQNPRHKITKRGQNVTFRCDPISEHNRLYWYRQTLGQGPEFLTYFQNEAQLEKSRLLSDRFSAERPKGSFSTLEIQRTEQGDSAMYLCASSLTTLTSGRNNNEQFFGPGTRLTVL.

This clone was counted once. This chain joins TRBV2 and TRBJ2-5; 12 bases align to TRBD2. In germline, CDR1 is SNHLY, CDR2 FYNNEI. The CDR3 covers 14 residues. Trimming removed 9 bases from V and 7 bases from J; junction bases left unmatched: 9. CDR3 sequence: CARRPGLAGGTQYF. Written as DNA, the CDR3 is TGTGCCAGGAGACCGGGACTAGCGGGTGGGACCCAGTACTTC.